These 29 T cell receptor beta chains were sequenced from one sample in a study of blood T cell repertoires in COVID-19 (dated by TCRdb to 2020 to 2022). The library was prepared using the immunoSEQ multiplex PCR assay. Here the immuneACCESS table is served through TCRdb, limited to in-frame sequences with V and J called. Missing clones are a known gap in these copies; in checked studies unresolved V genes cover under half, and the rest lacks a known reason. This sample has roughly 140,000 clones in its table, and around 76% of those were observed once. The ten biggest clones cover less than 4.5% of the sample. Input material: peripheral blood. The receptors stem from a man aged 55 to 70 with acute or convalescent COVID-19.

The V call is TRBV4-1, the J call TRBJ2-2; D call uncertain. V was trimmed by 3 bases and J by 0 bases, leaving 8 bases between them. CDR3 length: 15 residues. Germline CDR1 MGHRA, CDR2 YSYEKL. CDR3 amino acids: CASSQTPTNTGELFF. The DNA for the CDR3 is TGCGCCAGCAGCCAGACACCAACGAACACCGGGGAGCTGTTTTTT.

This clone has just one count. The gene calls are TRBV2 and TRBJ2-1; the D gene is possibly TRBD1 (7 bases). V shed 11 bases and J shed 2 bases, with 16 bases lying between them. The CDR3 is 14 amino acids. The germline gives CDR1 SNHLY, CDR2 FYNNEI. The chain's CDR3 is CAGLQGNAYNEQFF. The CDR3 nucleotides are TGTGCCGGACTACAGGGGAACGCCTACAATGAGCAGTTCTTC.

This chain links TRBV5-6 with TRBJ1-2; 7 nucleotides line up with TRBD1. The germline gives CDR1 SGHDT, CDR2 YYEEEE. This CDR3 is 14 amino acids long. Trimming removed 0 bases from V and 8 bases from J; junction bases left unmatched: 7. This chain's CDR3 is CASSLATGSGGYTF. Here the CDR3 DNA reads TGTGCCAGCAGCTTGGCGACAGGGAGTGGCGGCTACACCTTC.

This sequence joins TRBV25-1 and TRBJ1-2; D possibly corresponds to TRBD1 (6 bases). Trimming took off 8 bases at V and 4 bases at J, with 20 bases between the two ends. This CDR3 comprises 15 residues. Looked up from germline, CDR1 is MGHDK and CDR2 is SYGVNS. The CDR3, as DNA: TGTGCCAGCGGGGACGGGGGGCGCGAAGTCTATGGCTACACCTTC. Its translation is CASGDGGREVYGYTF.

This CDR3 is CASSLSGTSGRRNEQFF. CDR3 in DNA: TGTGCCAGCAGTTTATCTGGGACTAGCGGGAGGCGAAATGAGCAGTTCTTC. The V gene is TRBV27, the J gene TRBJ2-1; TRBD2 matches at 15 bases. Per germline, CDR1 MNHEY and CDR2 SMNVEV (reference sequence). The CDR3 length is 17 residues. After removal of 0 bases from V and 7 bases from J, the junction contained 4 bases not matched to a gene.

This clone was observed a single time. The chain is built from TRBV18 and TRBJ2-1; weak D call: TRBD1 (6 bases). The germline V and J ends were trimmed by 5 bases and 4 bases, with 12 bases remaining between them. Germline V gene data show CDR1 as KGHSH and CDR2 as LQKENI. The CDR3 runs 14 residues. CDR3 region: CASSSQGGYNEQFF. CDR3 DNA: TGTGCCAGCTCATCACAGGGCGGGTACAATGAGCAGTTCTTC.

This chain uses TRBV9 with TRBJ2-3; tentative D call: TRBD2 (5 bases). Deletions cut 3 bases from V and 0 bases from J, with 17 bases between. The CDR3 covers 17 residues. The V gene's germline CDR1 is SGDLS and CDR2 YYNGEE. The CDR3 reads CASSAARGAASTDTQYF. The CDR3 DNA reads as TGTGCCAGCAGCGCAGCCCGGGGAGCGGCTAGCACAGATACGCAGTATTTT.

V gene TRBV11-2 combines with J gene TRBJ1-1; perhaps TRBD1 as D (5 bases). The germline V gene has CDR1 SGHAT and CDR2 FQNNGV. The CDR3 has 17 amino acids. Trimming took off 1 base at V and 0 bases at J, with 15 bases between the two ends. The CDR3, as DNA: TGTGCCAGCAGCTTAGGACAGACGTCGTTCATGAACACTGAAGCTTTCTTT. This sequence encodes CASSLGQTSFMNTEAFF.

CDR3 nucleotide sequence: TGTGCCAGCAGTGAAGGGCTAGCGGGATACAATGAGCAGTTCTTC. This translates into CASSEGLAGYNEQFF. The rearrangement joins TRBV25-1 to TRBJ2-1; 9 positions match TRBD2. Looked up from germline, CDR1 is MGHDK and CDR2 is SYGVNS. This CDR3 contains 15 residues. V was clipped by 2 bases and J by 4 bases; unmatched bases: 3.

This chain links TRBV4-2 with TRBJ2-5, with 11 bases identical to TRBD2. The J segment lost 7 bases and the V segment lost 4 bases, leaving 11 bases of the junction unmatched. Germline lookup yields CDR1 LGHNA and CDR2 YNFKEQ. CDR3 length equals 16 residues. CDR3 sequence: CASSLNLAGGLGTQYF. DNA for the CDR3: TGTGCCAGCAGCCTAAACTTAGCGGGAGGGCTCGGGACCCAGTACTTC.

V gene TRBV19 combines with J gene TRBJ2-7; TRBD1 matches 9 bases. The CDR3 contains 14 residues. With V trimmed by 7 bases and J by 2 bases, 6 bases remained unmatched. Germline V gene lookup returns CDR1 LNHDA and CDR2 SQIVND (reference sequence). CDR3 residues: CASTPGQGPYEQYF. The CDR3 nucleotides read TGTGCCAGTACCCCGGGACAGGGTCCCTACGAGCAGTACTTC.

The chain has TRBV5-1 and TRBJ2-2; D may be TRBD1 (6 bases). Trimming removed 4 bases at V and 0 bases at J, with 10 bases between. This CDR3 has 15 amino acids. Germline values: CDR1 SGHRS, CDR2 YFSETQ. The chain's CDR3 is CASSPWTANTGELFF. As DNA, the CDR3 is TGCGCCAGCAGCCCCTGGACAGCGAACACCGGGGAGCTGTTTTTT.

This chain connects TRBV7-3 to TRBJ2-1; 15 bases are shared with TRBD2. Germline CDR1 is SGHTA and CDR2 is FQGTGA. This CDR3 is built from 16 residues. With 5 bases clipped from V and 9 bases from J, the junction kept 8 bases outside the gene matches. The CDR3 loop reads CASSKGTSGRLGEQFF. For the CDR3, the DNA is TGTGCCAGCAGCAAAGGGACTAGCGGGAGGTTGGGTGAGCAGTTCTTC.

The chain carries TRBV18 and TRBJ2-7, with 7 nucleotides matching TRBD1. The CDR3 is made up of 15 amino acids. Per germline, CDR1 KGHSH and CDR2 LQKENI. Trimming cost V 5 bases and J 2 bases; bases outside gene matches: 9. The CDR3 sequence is CASSFNPDRAYEQYF. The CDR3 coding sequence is TGTGCCAGCTCATTTAATCCCGACAGGGCCTACGAGCAGTACTTC.

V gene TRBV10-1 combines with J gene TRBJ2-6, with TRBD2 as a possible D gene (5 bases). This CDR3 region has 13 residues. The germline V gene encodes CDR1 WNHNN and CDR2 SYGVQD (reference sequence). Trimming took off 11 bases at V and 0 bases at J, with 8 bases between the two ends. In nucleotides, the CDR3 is TGCGCCCGGGGTTGCTCTGGGGCCAACGTCCTGACTTTC. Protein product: CARGCSGANVLTF.

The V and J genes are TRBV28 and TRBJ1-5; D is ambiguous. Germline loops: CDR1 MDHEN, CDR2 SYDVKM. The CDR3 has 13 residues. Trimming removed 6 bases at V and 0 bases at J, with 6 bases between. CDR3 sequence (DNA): TGTGCCAGCAGCATAGATAGCAATCAGCCCCAGCATTTT. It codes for CASSIDSNQPQHF.

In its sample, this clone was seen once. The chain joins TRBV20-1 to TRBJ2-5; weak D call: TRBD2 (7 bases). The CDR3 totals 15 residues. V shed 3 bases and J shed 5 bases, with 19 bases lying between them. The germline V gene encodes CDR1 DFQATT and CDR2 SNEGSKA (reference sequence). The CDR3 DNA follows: TGCAGTGCTAGTATCCTGCTGGGGGGGCCCGAGACCCAGTACTTC. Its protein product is CSASILLGGPETQYF.

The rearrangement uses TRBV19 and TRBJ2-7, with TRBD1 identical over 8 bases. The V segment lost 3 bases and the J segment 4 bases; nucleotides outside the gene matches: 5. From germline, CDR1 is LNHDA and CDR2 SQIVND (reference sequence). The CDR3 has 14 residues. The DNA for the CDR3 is TGTGCCAGTAGTATGACAGGGGTGAATTACGAGCAGTACTTC. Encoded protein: CASSMTGVNYEQYF.

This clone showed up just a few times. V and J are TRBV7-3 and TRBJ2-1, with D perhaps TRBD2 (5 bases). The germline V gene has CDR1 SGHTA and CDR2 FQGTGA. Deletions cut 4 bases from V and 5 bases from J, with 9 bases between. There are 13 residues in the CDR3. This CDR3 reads CASSSSGDNEQFF. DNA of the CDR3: TGTGCCAGCAGCTCGAGCGGAGACAATGAGCAGTTCTTC.

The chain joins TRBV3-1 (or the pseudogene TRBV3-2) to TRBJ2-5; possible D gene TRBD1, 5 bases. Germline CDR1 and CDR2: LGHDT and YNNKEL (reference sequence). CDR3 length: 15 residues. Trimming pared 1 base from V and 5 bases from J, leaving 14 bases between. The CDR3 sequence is CASSQVAGPWETQYF. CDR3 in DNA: TGTGCCAGCAGCCAAGTAGCAGGGCCTTGGGAGACCCAGTACTTC.

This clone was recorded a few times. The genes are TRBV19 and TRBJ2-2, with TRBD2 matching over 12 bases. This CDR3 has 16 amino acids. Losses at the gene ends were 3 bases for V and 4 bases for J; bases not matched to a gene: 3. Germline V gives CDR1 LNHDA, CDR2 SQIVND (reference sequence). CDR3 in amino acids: CASSMTSGSSTGELFF. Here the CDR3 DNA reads TGTGCCAGTAGTATGACTAGCGGGAGTAGCACCGGGGAGCTGTTTTTT. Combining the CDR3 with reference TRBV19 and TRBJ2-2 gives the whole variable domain DGGITQSPKYLFRKEGQNVTLSCEQNLNHDAMYWYRQDPGQGLRLIYYSQIVNDFQKGDIAEGYSVSREKKESFPLTVTSAQKNPTAFYLCASSMTSGSSTGELFFGEGSRLTVL.

CDR3 in amino acids: CASRSSGANVLTF. The CDR3 nucleotides read TGTGCCTCGAGGAGCTCTGGGGCCAACGTCCTGACTTTC. The chain is built from TRBV19 and TRBJ2-6; no reliable D call. The CDR3 is 13 residues long. The germline V gene has CDR1 LNHDA and CDR2 SQIVND (reference sequence). Trimming removed 11 bases from V and 0 bases from J, with 8 bases in between.

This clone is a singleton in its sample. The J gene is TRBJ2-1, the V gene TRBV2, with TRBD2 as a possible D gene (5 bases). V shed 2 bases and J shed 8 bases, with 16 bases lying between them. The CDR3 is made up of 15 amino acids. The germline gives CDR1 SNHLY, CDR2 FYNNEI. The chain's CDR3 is CASSEWWTSRHEQFF. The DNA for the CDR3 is TGTGCCAGCAGTGAATGGTGGACTTCTAGGCATGAGCAGTTCTTC.

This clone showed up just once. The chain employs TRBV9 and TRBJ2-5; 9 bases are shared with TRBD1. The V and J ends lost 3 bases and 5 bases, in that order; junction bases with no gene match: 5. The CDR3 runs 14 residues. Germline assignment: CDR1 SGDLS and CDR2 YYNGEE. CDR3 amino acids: CASSADRGGETQYF. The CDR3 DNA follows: TGTGCCAGCAGCGCGGACAGGGGAGGCGAGACCCAGTACTTC.

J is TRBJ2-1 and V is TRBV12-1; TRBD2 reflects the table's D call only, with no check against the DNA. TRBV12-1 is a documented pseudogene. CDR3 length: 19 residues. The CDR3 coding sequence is TGTGCCAGCAGCCCATACCCAAGCAGAGTAGCGGGAGGCCCTTCCGAGCAGTTCTTC. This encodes CASSPYPSRVAGGPSEQFF.

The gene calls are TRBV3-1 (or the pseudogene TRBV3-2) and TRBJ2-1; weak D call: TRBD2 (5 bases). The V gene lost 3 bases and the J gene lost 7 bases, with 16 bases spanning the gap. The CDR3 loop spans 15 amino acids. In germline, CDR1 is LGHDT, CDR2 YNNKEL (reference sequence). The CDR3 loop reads CASSQAITSLNEQFF. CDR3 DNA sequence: TGTGCCAGCAGCCAGGCCATTACTAGTCTAAATGAGCAGTTCTTC.

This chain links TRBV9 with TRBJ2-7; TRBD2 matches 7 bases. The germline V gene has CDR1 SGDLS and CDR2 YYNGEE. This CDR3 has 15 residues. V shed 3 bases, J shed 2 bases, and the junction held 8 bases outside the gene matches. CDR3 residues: CASSGEGGSPYEQYF. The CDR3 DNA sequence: TGTGCCAGCAGCGGGGAGGGTGGTAGCCCCTACGAGCAGTACTTC.

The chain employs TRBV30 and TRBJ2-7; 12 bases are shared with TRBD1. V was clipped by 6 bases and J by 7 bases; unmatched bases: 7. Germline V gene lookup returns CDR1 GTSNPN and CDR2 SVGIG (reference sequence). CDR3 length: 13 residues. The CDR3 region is CACPGQGAREQYF. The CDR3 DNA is TGTGCCTGCCCGGGACAGGGGGCCCGGGAGCAGTACTTC.

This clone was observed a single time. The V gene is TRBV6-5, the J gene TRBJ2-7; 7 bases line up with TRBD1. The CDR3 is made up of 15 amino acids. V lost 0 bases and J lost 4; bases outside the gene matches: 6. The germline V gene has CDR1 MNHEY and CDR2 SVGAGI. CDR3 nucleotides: TGTGCCAGCAGTTACTCGAGGACAGGTGTGTACGAGCAGTACTTC. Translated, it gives CASSYSRTGVYEQYF.